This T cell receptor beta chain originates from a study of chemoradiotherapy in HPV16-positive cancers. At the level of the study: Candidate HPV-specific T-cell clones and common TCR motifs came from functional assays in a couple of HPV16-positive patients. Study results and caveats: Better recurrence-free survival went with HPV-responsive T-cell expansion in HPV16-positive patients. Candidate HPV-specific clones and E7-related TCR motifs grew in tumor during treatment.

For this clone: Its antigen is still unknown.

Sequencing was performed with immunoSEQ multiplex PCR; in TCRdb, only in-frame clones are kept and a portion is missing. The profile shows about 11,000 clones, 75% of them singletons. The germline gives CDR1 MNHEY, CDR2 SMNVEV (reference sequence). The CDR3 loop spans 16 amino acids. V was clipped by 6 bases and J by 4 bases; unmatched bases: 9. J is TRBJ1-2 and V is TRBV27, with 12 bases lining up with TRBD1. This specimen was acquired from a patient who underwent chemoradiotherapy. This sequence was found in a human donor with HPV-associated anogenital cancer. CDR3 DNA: TGTGCCAGCAGGGGGACAGGGGGCGCCCTCTTCTATGGCTACACCTTC. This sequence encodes CASRGTGGALFYGYTF.